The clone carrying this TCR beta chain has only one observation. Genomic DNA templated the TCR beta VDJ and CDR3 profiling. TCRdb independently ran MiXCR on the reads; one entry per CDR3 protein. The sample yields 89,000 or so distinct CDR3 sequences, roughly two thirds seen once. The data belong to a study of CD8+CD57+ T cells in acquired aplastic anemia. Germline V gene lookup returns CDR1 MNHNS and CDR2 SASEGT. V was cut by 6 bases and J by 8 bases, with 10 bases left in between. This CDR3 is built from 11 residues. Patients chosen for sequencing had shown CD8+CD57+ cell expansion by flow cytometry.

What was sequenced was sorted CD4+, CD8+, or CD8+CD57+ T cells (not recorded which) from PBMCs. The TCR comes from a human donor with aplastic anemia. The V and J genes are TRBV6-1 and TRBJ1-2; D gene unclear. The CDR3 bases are TGTGCCAGCAGATCCCCGCGGGGCTACACCTTC. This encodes CASRSPRGYTF.